Below, 4 T cell receptor beta chains from the same sample are listed, as sequenced in a study of PD-1 blockade in mismatch repair-deficient tumors. Using immunoSEQ multiplex PCR, the repertoire was profiled, and TCRdb retains in-frame clones only, with some absent. The data show some 100,000 clones, roughly four fifths seen once. Sequenced material: peripheral blood, taken roughly eight months after starting pembrolizumab. These receptors were collected from an adult with mismatch repair-deficient cancer.

The genes are TRBV19 and TRBJ2-1; 13 nucleotides agree with TRBD2. Germline values: CDR1 LNHDA, CDR2 SQIVND (reference sequence). Trimming took 5 bases from V and 7 from J; bases not matched to a gene: 11. The CDR3 sequence is 17 residues long. The CDR3 is CASSVRVGLAGENEQFF. CDR3 nucleotide sequence: TGTGCCAGTAGTGTTCGCGTAGGACTAGCGGGAGAGAATGAGCAGTTCTTC.

The rearrangement joins TRBV6-1 to TRBJ2-7; 7 nucleotides match TRBD1. V gave up 6 bases and J gave up 0 bases; unmatched junction bases: 8. Germline CDR1 and CDR2: MNHNS and SASEGT. The CDR3 has 15 residues. Here the CDR3 reads CASRSNWDSSYEQYF. As DNA, the CDR3 is TGTGCCAGCAGAAGCAATTGGGACAGCTCCTACGAGCAGTACTTC.

V and J are TRBV7-9 and TRBJ1-2; D not certain. CDR1 is SEHNR and CDR2 is FQNEAQ in the germline V gene (reference sequence). There are 14 residues in the CDR3. V was cut by 5 bases and J by 4 bases, with 14 bases left in between. In DNA, the CDR3 is TGTGCCAGCAGCCAAACGTACATAAGCTATGGCTACACCTTC. Translating gives CASSQTYISYGYTF.

This rearrangement joins TRBV29-1 to TRBJ2-1, with TRBD2 matching over 12 bases. Looked up from germline, CDR1 is SQVTM and CDR2 is ANQGSEA. The CDR3 is 12 residues long. Losses at the gene ends were 5 bases for V and 15 bases for J; bases not matched to a gene: 8. Here the CDR3 DNA reads TGCAGCGTTCTAGCGGGAGGGGGAGAGGGGTTCTTC. Its protein product is CSVLAGGGEGFF.